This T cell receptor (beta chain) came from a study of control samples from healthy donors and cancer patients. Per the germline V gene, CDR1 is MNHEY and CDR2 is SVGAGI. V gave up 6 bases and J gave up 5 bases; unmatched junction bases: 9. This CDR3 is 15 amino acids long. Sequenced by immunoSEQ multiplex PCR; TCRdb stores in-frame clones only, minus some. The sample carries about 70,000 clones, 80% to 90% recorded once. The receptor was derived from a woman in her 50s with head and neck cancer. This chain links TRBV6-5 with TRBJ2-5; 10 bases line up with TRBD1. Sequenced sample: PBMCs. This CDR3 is CASSSWDRGKETQYF. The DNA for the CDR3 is TGTGCCAGCAGCTCCTGGGACAGGGGAAAGGAGACCCAGTACTTC.